The sample holds many counts of the clone carrying this T cell receptor (beta chain). TCRdb processed the PCR reads anew with MiXCR; each CDR3 protein has one entry. This sample has over 85,000 distinct CDR3 sequences; 51% occur once, and the top ten carry 9.5% to 15%. The data belong to a study of CDR3 diversity in severe acne. Trimming removed 4 bases from V and 9 bases from J, with 8 bases in between. The germline CDR1 and CDR2 sequences are SGDLS and YYNGEE. The CDR3 loop spans 11 amino acids. The sample consisted of blood. This TCR was recovered from a male donor with acne. The rearrangement joins TRBV9 to TRBJ2-1, with a tentative D call TRBD2 (5 bases). CDR3 region: CASSSSSEQFF. CDR3 coding DNA: TGTGCCAGCAGCTCTAGCAGTGAGCAGTTCTTC.